What follows are 28 T cell receptor beta chains derived from one specimen sequenced in a study of long-term antiretroviral therapy in people with HIV (dated by TCRdb to 2021 to 2024). The immunoSEQ hsTCRB v3.0 assay was used at survey level resolution for TRB variable region sequencing. In its TCRdb copy, this immuneACCESS table keeps in-frame sequences only and misses some clones. Where compared with another copy, unresolved V genes explain less than half of these, and the others have no known cause. Within this sample are tens of thousands of clones, with roughly four fifths of them counted one time only. The ten largest make up under 15% of the sample. Sample: unsorted PBMCs, taken 0.3 years after starting antiretroviral therapy. The source of these receptors is a man between 18 and 29 years old with HIV.

The J gene is TRBJ1-2, the V gene TRBV19, with 8 nucleotides matching TRBD1. CDR1 and CDR2 from the germline V gene are LNHDA and SQIVND (reference sequence). V lost 4 bases to trimming and J lost 10 bases; unmatched junction nucleotides: 8. The CDR3 is 13 residues long. CDR3 bases: TGTGCCAGTAGTAAAACCCTGGACAGGGCCTACACCTTC. This codes for CASSKTLDRAYTF.

This clone was detected a few times. The chain uses TRBV7-9 and TRBJ1-3; D unclear. CDR1 SEHNR and CDR2 FQNEAQ come from the germline V gene (reference sequence). The CDR3 consists of 16 residues. V lost 0 bases and J lost 0, with 9 bases in between. CDR3 DNA: TGTGCCAGCAGCTTAGCAATCAGCCTCTCTGGAAACACCATATATTTT. It translates to CASSLAISLSGNTIYF.

The chain is built from TRBV19 and TRBJ2-1, with no clear D. CDR1 is LNHDA and CDR2 is SQIVND in the germline V gene (reference sequence). The CDR3 totals 15 residues. V lost 1 base and J lost 0, with 7 bases in between. The CDR3 DNA is TGTGCCAGTAGTATAGGGGCAGTCTCCTACAATGAGCAGTTCTTC. Residues: CASSIGAVSYNEQFF.

Only a few counts were recorded for this clone. The rearrangement links TRBV7-9 to TRBJ2-2; 8 bases align to TRBD2. The V segment lost 6 bases and the J segment 1 base; nucleotides outside the gene matches: 10. There are 17 residues in the CDR3. The germline gives CDR1 SEHNR, CDR2 FQNEAQ (reference sequence). CDR3 sequence reads: CASSFGAGGLNTGELFF. The CDR3 DNA reads as TGTGCCAGCAGTTTTGGCGCGGGGGGCCTGAACACCGGGGAGCTGTTTTTT. Supplemented by reference TRBV7-9 and TRBJ2-2, the full variable domain reads DTGVSQNPRHKITKRGQNVTFRCDPISEHNRLYWYRQTLGQGPEFLTYFQNEAQLEKSRLLSDRFSAERPKGSFSTLEIQRTEQGDSAMYLCASSFGAGGLNTGELFFGEGSRLTVL.

This clone was detected only a few times. J is TRBJ2-7 and V is TRBV2, with TRBD1 matching 9 bases. There are 14 residues in the CDR3. Germline CDR1 reads SNHLY; CDR2 reads FYNNEI. J gave up 2 bases and V 6 bases, and 5 bases lay outside the gene matches. Written as DNA, the CDR3 is TGTGCCAGCAGCGGGACAGGGAGAACCTACGAGCAGTACTTC. Translated, it gives CASSGTGRTYEQYF. The full variable domain, rest sourced from reference TRBV2 and TRBJ2-7, is EPEVTQTPSHQVTQMGQEVILRCVPISNHLYFYWYRQILGQKVEFLVSFYNNEISEKSEIFDDQFSVERPDGSNFTLKIRSTKLEDSAMYFCASSGTGRTYEQYFGPGTRLTVT.

The chain links TRBV19 to TRBJ2-2; 7 bases line up with TRBD1. The V gene's germline CDR1 is LNHDA and CDR2 SQIVND (reference sequence). The CDR3 covers 16 residues. The V segment lost 4 bases and the J segment 0 bases; nucleotides outside the gene matches: 5. In DNA, the CDR3 is TGTGCCAGTAGTAAGGGGACAGCTGCGAACACCGGGGAGCTGTTTTTT. Its translation is CASSKGTAANTGELFF.

The DNA of the CDR3 is TGTGCCAGTAGTATAGCATCGGGACAGCGGTACTACAATGAGCAGTTCTTC. Amino acids: CASSIASGQRYYNEQFF. V gene TRBV19 combines with J gene TRBJ2-1, with TRBD1 matching over 7 bases. V trimming: 1 base; J trimming: 3 bases; junction bases outside the gene matches: 9. Germline CDR1 LNHDA, CDR2 SQIVND (reference sequence). The CDR3 is 17 amino acids.

This rearrangement joins TRBV6-6 to TRBJ2-7; TRBD1 agrees at 8 bases. The CDR3 totals 14 residues. The germline CDR1 and CDR2 sequences are MNHNY and SVGAGI (reference sequence). With V trimmed by 5 bases and J by 7 bases, 10 bases remained unmatched. The CDR3 spells CASSHDRGAREQYF. In DNA, the CDR3 is TGTGCCAGCAGTCACGACAGGGGTGCGAGGGAGCAGTACTTC.

This chain uses TRBV19 with TRBJ2-7, with D possibly TRBD1 on 5 matching bases. The germline CDR1 and CDR2 sequences are LNHDA and SQIVND (reference sequence). The CDR3 covers 13 residues. The germline V and J ends were trimmed by 1 base and 2 bases, with 6 bases remaining between them. CDR3 loop: CASSIATAYEQYF. The CDR3 DNA reads as TGTGCCAGTAGTATAGCGACAGCCTACGAGCAGTACTTC.

This chain links TRBV2 with TRBJ1-2; 9 bases are a match to TRBD1. CDR1 and CDR2 from the germline V gene are SNHLY and FYNNEI. Trimming removed 7 bases from V and 7 bases from J; junction bases left unmatched: 7. The CDR3 runs 13 residues. The CDR3 sequence is CASKDRGHLGYTF. Here the CDR3 DNA reads TGTGCCAGCAAGGACAGGGGACATCTTGGCTACACCTTC.

The chain couples TRBV5-4 to TRBJ1-5; D is unclear. The germline V and J ends were trimmed by 2 bases and 6 bases, with 6 bases remaining between them. CDR3 size: 12 residues. CDR1 is SGHNT, CDR2 YYREEE, per germline (reference sequence). CDR3 DNA sequence: TGTGCCAGCAGCTTCTTGGGTCAGCCCCAGCATTTT. Translation gives CASSFLGQPQHF.

CDR3 in amino acids: CASSIREFLTNEKLFF. Here the CDR3 DNA reads TGTGCCAGCAGCATAAGGGAATTCTTGACTAATGAAAAACTGTTTTTT. The chain has TRBV5-6 and TRBJ1-4; no definite D call. CDR1 SGHDT and CDR2 YYEEEE come from the germline V gene. The CDR3 consists of 16 residues. The ends were cut back, 4 bases at V and 2 bases at J, with 15 bases in the middle.

V gene TRBV6-5 combines with J gene TRBJ2-1; perhaps TRBD1 as D (5 bases). This CDR3 has 16 residues. Germline values: CDR1 MNHEY, CDR2 SVGAGI. V lost 0 bases, J lost 9 bases, and 18 bases lay in between. In nucleotides, the CDR3 is TGTGCCAGCAGTTACTCATCCTCCAGGGTCGGCGGTGAGCAGTTCTTC. Translating it yields CASSYSSSRVGGEQFF.

The chain is built from TRBV5-4 and TRBJ2-7; D possibly corresponds to TRBD1 (6 bases). Trimming took off 6 bases at V and 1 base at J, with 11 bases between the two ends. This CDR3 region has 13 residues. Germline lookup yields CDR1 SGHNT and CDR2 YYREEE (reference sequence). For the CDR3, the DNA is TGTGCCAGCACCGTCGACAGGTCCTACGAGCAGTACTTC. It yields the protein CASTVDRSYEQYF.

The chain is built from TRBV5-1 and TRBJ2-3; a weak D match, TRBD1 (6 bases). V was clipped by 7 bases and J by 0 bases, with 12 bases between them. CDR1 SGHRS and CDR2 YFSETQ come from the germline V gene. CDR3 length: 14 amino acids. Here the CDR3 DNA reads TGCGCCAGCCGCCGGGACACCAGCACAGATACGCAGTATTTT. This translates into CASRRDTSTDTQYF.

The V gene is TRBV9, the J gene TRBJ1-5; 7 positions match TRBD1. With 2 bases clipped from V and 3 bases from J, the junction kept 5 bases outside the gene matches. This CDR3 contains 15 residues. Germline V lookup: CDR1 SGDLS, CDR2 YYNGEE. The CDR3 loop reads CASSVTGQHNQPQHF. In nucleotides, the CDR3 is TGTGCCAGCAGCGTTACGGGACAGCACAATCAGCCCCAGCATTTT.

V usage is TRBV19 and J usage is TRBJ2-1; TRBD2 matches at 10 bases. The junction had 6 bases not matched to a gene; V was cut back by 1 base and J by 0 bases. This CDR3 is 18 amino acids long. Germline V gives CDR1 LNHDA, CDR2 SQIVND (reference sequence). CDR3 coding DNA: TGTGCCAGTAGTATAGGGAGACTAGCGGGCCGCTCCTACAATGAGCAGTTCTTC. It is translated as CASSIGRLAGRSYNEQFF. The whole variable domain, filled in from reference TRBV19 and TRBJ2-1, reads DGGITQSPKYLFRKEGQNVTLSCEQNLNHDAMYWYRQDPGQGLRLIYYSQIVNDFQKGDIAEGYSVSREKKESFPLTVTSAQKNPTAFYLCASSIGRLAGRSYNEQFFGPGTRLTVL.

This clone was found a few times. V is TRBV7-8 and J is TRBJ1-6; 7 nucleotides line up with TRBD1. Germline CDR1 SGHVS, CDR2 FQNEAQ. With 5 bases clipped from V and 7 bases from J, the junction kept 5 bases outside the gene matches. This CDR3 spans 14 amino acids. The CDR3 here is CASSITGDNSPLHF. The CDR3 bases are TGTGCCAGCAGCATAACAGGGGACAATTCACCCCTCCACTTT.

V is TRBV14 and J is TRBJ2-7; the D is unclear. The CDR3 is made up of 14 amino acids. Germline CDR1 SGHDN, CDR2 FVKESK. Trimming removed 4 bases at V and 1 base at J, with 11 bases between. CDR3 loop: CASSPQTMSYEQYF. The CDR3 coding sequence is TGTGCCAGCAGCCCACAGACAATGTCCTACGAGCAGTACTTC.

CDR3 DNA: TGTGCCAGCAGCTTAGCGGACAGGGAGTCTCGGCATTTT. Translation: CASSLADRESRHF. This rearrangement joins TRBV7-8 to TRBJ1-5, with TRBD1 matching over 8 bases. V lost 0 bases to trimming and J lost 15 bases; unmatched junction nucleotides: 7. The germline CDR1 and CDR2 sequences are SGHVS and FQNEAQ. The CDR3 contains 13 residues.

The chain is built from TRBV5-8 and TRBJ2-3, with 11 bases matching TRBD2. Losses at the gene ends were 2 bases for V and 6 bases for J; bases not matched to a gene: 5. This CDR3 contains 15 residues. Germline values: CDR1 SGHTS, CDR2 YDEGEE. CDR3 sequence (DNA): TGTGCCAGCAGCTTTCTAGCGGGGGGTCTGGATACGCAGTATTTT. Translating it yields CASSFLAGGLDTQYF.

This clone has a handful of counts. The rearrangement uses TRBV4-2 and TRBJ2-7, with D hard to call. Trimming took off 1 base at V and 0 bases at J, with 10 bases between the two ends. CDR3 length: 15 residues. Germline V gene sequence: CDR1 LGHNA, CDR2 YNFKEQ. CDR3 sequence: CASSQGVDNSYEQYF. CDR3 coding DNA: TGTGCCAGCAGCCAAGGCGTGGATAACTCCTACGAGCAGTACTTC.

The chain employs TRBV4-1 and TRBJ1-5; D remains ambiguous. CDR1 and CDR2 (germline): MGHRA, YSYEKL. The CDR3 length is 13 residues. V shed 2 bases and J shed 0 bases, with 2 bases lying between them. The CDR3 DNA reads as TGCGCCAGCAGCCAAAATAGCAATCAGCCCCAGCATTTT. Translating it yields CASSQNSNQPQHF.

This clone appeared once. The chain combines TRBV21-1 with TRBJ2-7; the table gives TRBD1 as D, unverified against the DNA. TRBV21-1 is a known pseudogene. This CDR3 is 15 amino acids long. The CDR3 region is CASSNGTGCGGEQYF. As DNA, the CDR3 is TGTGCCAGCAGCAATGGGACAGGGTGCGGTGGCGAGCAGTACTTC.

The rearrangement uses TRBV2 and TRBJ2-7, with D tentatively TRBD1 (6 bases). The germline CDR1 and CDR2 sequences are SNHLY and FYNNEI. CDR3 size: 12 residues. Trimming stripped 7 bases from V and 3 bases from J, with 10 bases between. CDR3 protein: CASIKQGYEQYF. The CDR3, as DNA: TGTGCCAGCATAAAACAGGGCTACGAGCAGTACTTC.

The rearrangement joins TRBV6-5 to TRBJ1-1; D not certain. The V and J ends lost 2 bases and 10 bases respectively, with 8 bases between them. The CDR3 spans 11 residues. Germline CDR1 MNHEY, CDR2 SVGAGI. The CDR3 sequence is CASSYGNTAFF. CDR3 DNA sequence: TGTGCCAGCAGTTACGGAAATACAGCTTTCTTT.

The chain employs TRBV18 and TRBJ2-2; 12 bases line up with TRBD2. The CDR3 has 18 residues. Trimming removed 3 bases from V and 1 base from J; junction bases left unmatched: 6. In germline, CDR1 is KGHSH, CDR2 LQKENI. CDR3 amino acids: CASSPGLAGRVNTGELFF. The CDR3 coding sequence is TGTGCCAGCTCACCCGGACTAGCGGGGCGCGTGAACACCGGGGAGCTGTTTTTT.

V and J are TRBV9 and TRBJ1-2; D call uncertain. The CDR3 is 15 amino acids. CDR1 and CDR2 from the germline V gene are SGDLS and YYNGEE. V was trimmed by 3 bases and J by 4 bases, leaving 16 bases between them. The CDR3 sequence: CASSGYTLASYGYTF. Written as DNA, the CDR3 is TGTGCCAGCAGCGGGTACACTCTGGCCAGCTATGGCTACACCTTC.